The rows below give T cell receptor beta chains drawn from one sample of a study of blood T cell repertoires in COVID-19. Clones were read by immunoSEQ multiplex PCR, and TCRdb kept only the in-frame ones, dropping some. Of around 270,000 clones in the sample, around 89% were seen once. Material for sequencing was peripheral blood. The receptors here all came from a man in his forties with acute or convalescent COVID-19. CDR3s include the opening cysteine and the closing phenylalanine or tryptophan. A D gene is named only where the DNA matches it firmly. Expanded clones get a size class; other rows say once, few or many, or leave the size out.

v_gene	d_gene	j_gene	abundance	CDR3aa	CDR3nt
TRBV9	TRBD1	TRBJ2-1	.	CASSVAGQGFNEQFF	TGTGCCAGCAGCGTAGCGGGACAGGGGTTCAATGAGCAGTTCTTC
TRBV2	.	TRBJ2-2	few	CASSLTGIRNTGELFF	TGTGCCAGCAGCCTCACAGGGATACGGAACACCGGGGAGCTGTTTTTT
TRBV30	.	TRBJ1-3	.	CAWTGTGNTIYF	TGTGCCTGGACGGGGACAGGAAACACCATATATTTT
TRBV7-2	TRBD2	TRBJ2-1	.	CASSLTSGVTYNEQFF	TGTGCCAGCAGCCTAACTAGCGGGGTGACCTACAATGAGCAGTTCTTC
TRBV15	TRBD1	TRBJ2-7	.	CATSGGQHNEQYF	TGTGCCACCAGCGGGGGACAGCACAACGAGCAGTACTTC
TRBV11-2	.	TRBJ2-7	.	CASSPEATGEQYF	TGTGCCAGCAGCCCAGAGGCAACAGGCGAGCAGTACTTC
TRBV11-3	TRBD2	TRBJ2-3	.	CASSFPMSSGEVTDTQYF	TGTGCCAGCAGCTTTCCTATGTCTAGCGGGGAGGTGACAGATACGCAGTATTTT
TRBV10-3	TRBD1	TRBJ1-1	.	CAISELTGGAFF	TGTGCCATCAGTGAGCTTACAGGGGGAGCTTTCTTT
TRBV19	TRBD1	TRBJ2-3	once	CASSMLGQGSDTQYF	TGTGCCAGTAGTATGTTGGGACAGGGGTCGGATACGCAGTATTTT
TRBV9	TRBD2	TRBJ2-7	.	CASSRGVPLAYEQYF	TGTGCCAGCAGCCGGGGGGTCCCTTTAGCCTACGAGCAGTACTTC
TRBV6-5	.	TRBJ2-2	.	CASSDWTATGELFF	TGTGCCAGCAGCGATTGGACAGCCACCGGGGAGCTGTTTTTT
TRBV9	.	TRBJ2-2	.	CASSVGGSNTGELFF	TGTGCCAGCAGCGTAGGCGGGTCGAACACCGGGGAGCTGTTTTTT
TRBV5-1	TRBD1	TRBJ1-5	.	CASSPGQGAMSNQPQHF	TGCGCCAGCAGCCCTGGACAGGGGGCTATGAGCAATCAGCCCCAGCATTTT
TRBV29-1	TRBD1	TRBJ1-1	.	CSASPGQGGTEAFF	TGCAGCGCTTCACCGGGACAGGGAGGCACTGAAGCTTTCTTT
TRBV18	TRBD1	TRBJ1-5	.	CASSPDREQPQHF	TGTGCCTCCTCGCCGGACAGGGAACAGCCCCAGCATTTT
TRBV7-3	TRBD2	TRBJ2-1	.	CASSRTRNNEQFF	TGTGCCAGCAGCCGGACTAGGAACAATGAGCAGTTCTTC